This is a list of T cell receptor beta chains from one sample in a study of control samples from healthy donors and cancer patients. Using immunoSEQ multiplex PCR, the repertoire was profiled, and TCRdb retains in-frame clones only, with some absent. The sample holds 150,000 to 180,000 clones, approximately 93% seen once. Sequencing input: blood. The receptors were gathered from a man in his forties or fifties in good health. The CDR3 runs from the conserved cysteine through the conserved F or W. A D gene is named only where the DNA matches it firmly. The size field is filled for only some rows; it gives once, few, many or a size class.

J: TRBJ2-3
V: TRBV14
D: TRBD2
size: -
CDR3: CASSPRAGGTQYF
DNA: TGTGCCAGCAGCCCTCGAGCGGGAGGTACGCAGTATTTT

J: TRBJ2-5
V: TRBV10-3
D: -
size: -
CDR3: CAISEKSQETQYF
DNA: TGTGCCATCAGTGAGAAATCACAAGAGACCCAGTACTTC

J: TRBJ1-2
V: TRBV7-2
D: -
size: once
CDR3: CASSLGRNYGYTF
DNA: TGTGCCAGCAGCTTAGGGCGGAACTATGGCTACACCTTC

J: TRBJ1-1
V: TRBV27
D: -
size: once
CDR3: CASSLGGGTEAFF
DNA: TGTGCCAGCAGTTTGGGGGGGGGCACTGAAGCTTTCTTT

J: TRBJ2-5
V: TRBV5-6
D: -
size: -
CDR3: CASSLRKLASGETQYF
DNA: TGTGCCAGCAGCTTGAGAAAACTCGCCAGTGGGGAGACCCAGTACTTC

J: TRBJ1-1
V: TRBV5-1
D: -
size: -
CDR3: CASSLSGISGPMNTEAFF
DNA: TGCGCCAGCAGTCTGAGTGGGATTAGTGGGCCGATGAACACTGAAGCTTTCTTT

J: TRBJ1-1
V: TRBV7-9
D: -
size: -
CDR3: CASQPTGTHTEAFF
DNA: TGTGCCAGTCAACCTACAGGGACTCACACTGAAGCTTTCTTT

J: TRBJ1-2
V: TRBV2
D: -
size: -
CDR3: CASSTYRTENYGYTF
DNA: TGTGCCAGCAGTACCTACCGGACGGAGAACTATGGCTACACCTTC

J: TRBJ1-4
V: TRBV5-1
D: -
size: -
CDR3: CASSSMTGPTNEKLFF
DNA: TGCGCCAGCAGCTCAATGACGGGACCAACTAATGAAAAACTGTTTTTT

J: TRBJ1-2
V: TRBV28
D: -
size: -
CDR3: CASSLFVRGSSSRRGYTF
DNA: TGTGCCAGCAGTTTATTCGTTAGGGGTTCGTCCTCGAGACGTGGCTACACCTTC

J: TRBJ2-2
V: TRBV6-5
D: -
size: -
CDR3: CASSYTKLGHGGELFF
DNA: TGTGCCAGCAGTTACACTAAACTAGGGCACGGCGGGGAGCTGTTTTTT

J: TRBJ1-2
V: TRBV20-1
D: TRBD1
size: -
CDR3: CSAYDRVYTF
DNA: TGCAGTGCTTACGACAGGGTGTACACCTTC

J: TRBJ1-1
V: TRBV30
D: -
size: -
CDR3: CAWSVRRGSPNTEAFF
DNA: TGTGCCTGGAGTGTACGTCGGGGGAGCCCGAACACTGAAGCTTTCTTT

J: TRBJ1-4
V: TRBV12-5
D: -
size: -
CDR3: CASSLWGSGEKLFF
DNA: TGTGCTAGTAGTTTGTGGGGGAGTGGTGAAAAACTGTTTTTT

J: TRBJ1-2
V: TRBV7-2
D: -
size: -
CDR3: CASSLVGPLQEPAIGGYTF
DNA: TGTGCCAGCAGCTTAGTGGGGCCTCTACAGGAACCGGCGATTGGTGGCTACACCTTC

J: TRBJ1-1
V: TRBV19
D: -
size: -
CDR3: CASSIGNTEAFF
DNA: TGTGCCAGTAGTATCGGGAACACTGAAGCTTTCTTT

J: TRBJ2-1
V: TRBV29-1
D: -
size: -
CDR3: CSGDRYNEQFF
DNA: TGCAGCGGGGACCGTTACAATGAGCAGTTCTTC

J: TRBJ1-2
V: TRBV30
D: TRBD1
size: -
CDR3: CAWGRGNGYTF
DNA: TGTGCCTGGGGCAGGGGGAATGGCTACACCTTC

J: TRBJ2-7
V: TRBV12-2
D: -
size: -
CDR3: CASRLGETSGIEQYF
DNA: TGTGCAAGTCGCTTAGGGGAGACTAGCGGCATCGAGCAGTACTTC

J: TRBJ2-2
V: TRBV7-2
D: -
size: -
CDR3: CASNDRTGELFF
DNA: TGTGCCAGCAACGACAGGACCGGGGAGCTGTTTTTT

J: TRBJ2-1
V: TRBV7-8
D: -
size: -
CDR3: CASSAAGTLLDNEQFF
DNA: TGTGCCAGCAGCGCCGCCGGGACTCTACTCGACAATGAGCAGTTCTTC

J: TRBJ2-5
V: TRBV7-9
D: -
size: -
CDR3: CASSLGEGLAYWETQYF
DNA: TGTGCCAGCAGCTTAGGAGAGGGACTGGCGTACTGGGAGACCCAGTACTTC

J: TRBJ1-5
V: TRBV5-1
D: -
size: few
CDR3: CASSLDSKGNGNQPQHF
DNA: TGCGCCAGCAGCTTGGACTCAAAGGGAAATGGCAATCAGCCCCAGCATTTT

J: TRBJ1-2
V: TRBV6-4
D: TRBD1
size: -
CDR3: CASKGDREVGYGYTF
DNA: TGTGCCAGCAAAGGTGACAGGGAAGTAGGCTATGGCTACACCTTC

J: TRBJ1-3
V: TRBV5-1
D: -
size: few
CDR3: CASSFAVAGTSGNTIYF
DNA: TGCGCCAGCAGCTTTGCGGTGGCAGGCACCTCTGGAAACACCATATATTTT

J: TRBJ1-3
V: TRBV19
D: -
size: -
CDR3: CASSQGNTIYF
DNA: TGTGCCAGTAGTCAAGGAAACACCATATATTTT

J: TRBJ2-7
V: TRBV5-4
D: -
size: -
CDR3: CASSLAGGGGLSYEQYF
DNA: TGTGCCAGCAGCTTGGCGGGAGGCGGGGGCCTCTCCTACGAGCAGTACTTC

J: TRBJ1-4
V: TRBV27
D: TRBD1
size: -
CDR3: CASTGQGQSGKLFF
DNA: TGTGCCAGCACCGGACAGGGGCAGTCGGGAAAACTGTTTTTT